This TCR beta chain was sequenced in a study of T cells expressing NK-cell markers. Germline V gene sequence: CDR1 LNHNV, CDR2 YYDKDF (reference sequence). This CDR3 is 15 amino acids long. TCRdb re-called the 5' RACE reads and shows each CDR3 protein once, DNA omitted. The sample data list roughly 450,000 distinct CDR3 sequences. The TCR was taken from a woman in her forties or fifties in good health. The chain employs TRBV15 and TRBJ1-4; the TRBD1 assignment by TCRdb is unverifiable without DNA. The sequencing sample was made of blood T cells: a sorted CD56 or NKG2C T cell subset, CD4+ or CD8+ T cells, or bulk PBMC T cells (not recorded which). This chain's CDR3 is CATSTGDRANEKLFF.